This T cell receptor (beta chain) emerged from a study of T cell repertoires in cytomegalovirus infection. Whole-study context: Well-studied HLA-B-restricted CMV epitopes were used in the study alongside recently identified HLA-C-restricted ones. Study observations and caveats: There were carriers of CMV plus the relevant HLA, and cumulative public TCR beta family frequency identified them. Dominating the ex vivo response were HLA-C-restricted CMV-specific TCR beta clonotypes.

TCRdb processed the reads anew with MiXCR; each CDR3 protein has one entry. The data show some 940,000 distinct CDR3 sequences, with around 32% seen just once and 10% to 15% held by the top ten. The CDR3 runs 14 residues. Between the trimmed V and J ends, which lost 1 base and 4 bases, there was a span of 8 bases. From germline, CDR1 is SGHAT and CDR2 FQNNGV. Points on this clonotype: As yet, its antigen is unknown.

This TCR came from a human donor in good health (CMV status not recorded). Some clones in this sample may be carry-over from other donors' samples. The sequencing here drew on cultured CD8+ T cells from PBMCs, taken from culture after CMV antigen stimulation. The chain recombines TRBV11-2 with TRBJ2-4; D is ambiguous. The CDR3 here is CASSLGRMKNIQYF. CDR3 nucleotides: TGTGCCAGCAGCTTAGGCCGGATGAAAAACATTCAGTACTTC.